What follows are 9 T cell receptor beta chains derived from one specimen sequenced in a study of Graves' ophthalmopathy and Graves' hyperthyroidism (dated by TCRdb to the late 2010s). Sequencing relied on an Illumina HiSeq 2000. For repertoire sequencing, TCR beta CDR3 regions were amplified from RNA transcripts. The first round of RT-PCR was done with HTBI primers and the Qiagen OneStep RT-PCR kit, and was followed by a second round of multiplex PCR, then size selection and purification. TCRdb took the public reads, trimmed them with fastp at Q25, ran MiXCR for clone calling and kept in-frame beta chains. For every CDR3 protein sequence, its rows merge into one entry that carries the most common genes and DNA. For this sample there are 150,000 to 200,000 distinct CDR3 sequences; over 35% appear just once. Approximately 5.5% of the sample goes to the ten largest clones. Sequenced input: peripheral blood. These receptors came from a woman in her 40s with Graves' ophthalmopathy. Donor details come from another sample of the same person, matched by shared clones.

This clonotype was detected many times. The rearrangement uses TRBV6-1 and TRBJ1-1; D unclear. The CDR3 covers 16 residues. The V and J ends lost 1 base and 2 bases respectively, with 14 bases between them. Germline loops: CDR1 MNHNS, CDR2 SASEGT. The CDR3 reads CASSEEWMGRNTEAFF. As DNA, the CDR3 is TGTGCCAGCAGTGAAGAATGGATGGGGAGAAACACTGAAGCTTTCTTT.

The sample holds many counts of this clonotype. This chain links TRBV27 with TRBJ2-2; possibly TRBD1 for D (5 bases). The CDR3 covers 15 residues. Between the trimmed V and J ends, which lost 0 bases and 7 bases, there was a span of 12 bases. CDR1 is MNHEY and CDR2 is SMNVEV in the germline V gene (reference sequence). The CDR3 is CASSLSGLRVGELFF. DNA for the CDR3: TGTGCCAGCAGTTTATCGGGGCTGCGTGTCGGGGAGCTGTTTTTT.

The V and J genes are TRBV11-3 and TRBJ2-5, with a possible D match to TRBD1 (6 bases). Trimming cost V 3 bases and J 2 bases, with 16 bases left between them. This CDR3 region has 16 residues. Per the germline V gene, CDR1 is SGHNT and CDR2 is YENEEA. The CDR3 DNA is TGTGCCAGCAGCTTCCCAGGCCAGGGGATACAAGAGACCCAGTACTTC. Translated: CASSFPGQGIQETQYF.

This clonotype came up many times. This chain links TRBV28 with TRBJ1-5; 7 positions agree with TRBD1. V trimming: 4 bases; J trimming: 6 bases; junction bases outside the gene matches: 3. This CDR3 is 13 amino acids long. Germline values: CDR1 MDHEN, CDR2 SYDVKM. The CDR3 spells CASSSAGGQPQHF. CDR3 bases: TGTGCCAGCAGTTCTGCAGGGGGTCAGCCCCAGCATTTT. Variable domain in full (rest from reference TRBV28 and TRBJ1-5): DVKVTQSSRYLVKRTGEKVFLECVQDMDHENMFWYRQDPGLGLRLIYFSYDVKMKEKGDIPEGYSVSREKKERFSLILESASTNQTSMYLCASSSAGGQPQHFGDGTRLSIL.

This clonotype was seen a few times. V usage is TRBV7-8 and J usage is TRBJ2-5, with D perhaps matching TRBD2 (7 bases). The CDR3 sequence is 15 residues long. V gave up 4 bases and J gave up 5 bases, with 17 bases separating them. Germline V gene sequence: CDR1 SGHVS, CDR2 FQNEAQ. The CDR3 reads CASSYPRGAMETQYF. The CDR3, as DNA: TGTGCCAGCAGCTACCCACGGGGGGCGATGGAGACCCAGTACTTC.

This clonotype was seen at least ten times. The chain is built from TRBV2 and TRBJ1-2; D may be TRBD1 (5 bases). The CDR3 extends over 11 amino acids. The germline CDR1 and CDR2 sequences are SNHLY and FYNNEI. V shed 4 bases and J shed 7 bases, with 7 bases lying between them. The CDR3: CASSVGVGYTF. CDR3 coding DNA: TGTGCCAGCAGTGTGGGGGTTGGCTACACCTTC.

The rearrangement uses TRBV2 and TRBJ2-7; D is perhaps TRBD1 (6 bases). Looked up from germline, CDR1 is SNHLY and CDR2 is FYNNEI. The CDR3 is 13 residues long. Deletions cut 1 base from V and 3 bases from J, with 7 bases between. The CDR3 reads CASSEDRVYEQYF. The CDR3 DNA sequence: TGTGCCAGCAGTGAAGACAGGGTCTACGAGCAGTACTTC.

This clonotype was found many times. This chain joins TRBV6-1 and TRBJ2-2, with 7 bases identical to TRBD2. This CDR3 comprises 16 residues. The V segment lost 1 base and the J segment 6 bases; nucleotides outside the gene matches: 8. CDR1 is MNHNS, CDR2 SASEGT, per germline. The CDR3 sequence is CASSEVGSSGSGELFF. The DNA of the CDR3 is TGTGCCAGCAGTGAAGTGGGGTCTAGCGGATCCGGGGAGCTGTTTTTT.

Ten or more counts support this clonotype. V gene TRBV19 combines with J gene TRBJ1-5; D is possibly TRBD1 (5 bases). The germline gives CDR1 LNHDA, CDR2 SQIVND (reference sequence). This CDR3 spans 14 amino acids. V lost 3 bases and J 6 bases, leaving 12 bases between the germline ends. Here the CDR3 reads CASSMGRGSQPQHF. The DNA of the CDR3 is TGTGCCAGTAGTATGGGTCGGGGGAGTCAGCCCCAGCATTTT.